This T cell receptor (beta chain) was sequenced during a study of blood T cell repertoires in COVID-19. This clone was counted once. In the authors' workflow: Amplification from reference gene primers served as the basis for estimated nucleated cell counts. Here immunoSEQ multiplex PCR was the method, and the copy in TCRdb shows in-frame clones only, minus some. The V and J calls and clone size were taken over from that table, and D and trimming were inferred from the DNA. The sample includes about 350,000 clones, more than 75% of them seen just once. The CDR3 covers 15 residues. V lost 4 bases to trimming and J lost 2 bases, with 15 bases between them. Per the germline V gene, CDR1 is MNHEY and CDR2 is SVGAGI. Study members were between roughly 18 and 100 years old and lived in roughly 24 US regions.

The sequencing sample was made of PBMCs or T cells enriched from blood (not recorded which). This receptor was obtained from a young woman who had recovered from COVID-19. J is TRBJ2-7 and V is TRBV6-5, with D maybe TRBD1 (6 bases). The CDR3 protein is CASSSTGLGTYEQYF. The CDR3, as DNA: TGTGCCAGCAGTTCAACAGGGTTGGGCACCTACGAGCAGTACTTC.